The 20 T cell receptor beta chains reported below all come from one sample, sequenced in a study of shared T cell receptors in the human thymus. Produced via immunoSEQ multiplex PCR; TCRdb's table is partial and in-frame only. The data show 700,000 or so clones, around 85% seen once. These data were also reused for a study on human thymus T cells.

Sequencing input: thymocytes. These receptors came from a girl in the first two years of life with a congenital heart defect.

This clone was observed a handful of times. The chain uses TRBV14 and TRBJ1-2; 12 bases match TRBD1. The trim removed 5 bases at V and 8 bases at J, leaving 9 bases unmatched. Germline lookup yields CDR1 SGHDN and CDR2 FVKESK. CDR3 length equals 15 residues. DNA of the CDR3: TGTGCCAGCAGCGTTGCCCGGGACAGGGGGCGAGGCTACACCTTC. Residues: CASSVARDRGRGYTF.

The sample holds one count of this clone. The gene calls are TRBV28 and TRBJ1-1; no clear D gene. CDR3 length: 11 amino acids. The V end was cut by 3 bases, the J end by 8 bases, with 7 bases between. Looked up from germline, CDR1 is MDHEN and CDR2 is SYDVKM. The chain's CDR3 is CASSLGGEAFF. The DNA for the CDR3 is TGTGCCAGCAGTTTGGGAGGGGAAGCTTTCTTT.

The chain couples TRBV2 to TRBJ2-7; maybe TRBD1 (6 bases). The CDR3 sequence is 13 residues long. Germline assignment: CDR1 SNHLY and CDR2 FYNNEI. Trimming cost V 4 bases and J 2 bases, with 9 bases left between them. The DNA for the CDR3 is TGTGCCAGCAGTGGACGACAGGCCTACGAGCAGTACTTC. This gives the protein CASSGRQAYEQYF.

V gene TRBV7-6 combines with J gene TRBJ1-2; 7 nucleotides line up with TRBD1. The length of the CDR3 is 20 residues. Germline loops: CDR1 SGHVS, CDR2 FNYEAQ. J lost 0 bases, V lost 0 bases, and 16 bases had no gene match. The CDR3 loop reads CASSLATGVRQGWTNYGYTF. CDR3 sequence (DNA): TGTGCCAGCAGCTTAGCGACGGGGGTTAGACAGGGTTGGACTAACTATGGCTACACCTTC.

This chain uses TRBV4-1 with TRBJ1-4, with TRBD1 matching over 9 bases. V was clipped by 0 bases and J by 6 bases; unmatched bases: 5. The CDR3 is 16 residues long. Germline values: CDR1 MGHRA, CDR2 YSYEKL. CDR3 region: CASSQDADRGHEKLFF. DNA of the CDR3: TGCGCCAGCAGCCAAGACGCGGACAGGGGACATGAAAAACTGTTTTTT.

The chain employs TRBV20-1 and TRBJ2-4; D is perhaps TRBD1 (5 bases). Germline loops: CDR1 DFQATT, CDR2 SNEGSKA (reference sequence). This CDR3 region has 11 residues. CDR3 sequence reads: CRVQTENIQYF. The CDR3 DNA reads TGCAGGGTCCAGACAGAGAACATTCAGTACTTC.

The V and J genes are TRBV7-2 and TRBJ1-2; 9 bases are a match to TRBD1. Germline CDR1 and CDR2: SGHTA and FQGNSA. J was trimmed by 6 bases and V by 5 bases; bases with no gene match: 7. This CDR3 is built from 14 residues. The CDR3 DNA sequence: TGTGCCAGCAGCCCCGGGACAGGGAGGAATGGCTACACCTTC. It encodes CASSPGTGRNGYTF.

The gene calls are TRBV12-5 and TRBJ1-6; TRBD1 agrees at 8 bases. Per germline, CDR1 LGHNT and CDR2 FRNRAP. V lost 3 bases to trimming and J lost 7 bases; unmatched junction nucleotides: 8. The CDR3 contains 16 residues. CDR3 DNA sequence: TGTGCTAGTGGTTTTCCGGACAGGGCAGGCAATTCACCCCTCCACTTT. Translation gives CASGFPDRAGNSPLHF.

The V and J genes are TRBV7-8 and TRBJ2-7; 10 positions agree with TRBD1. This CDR3 is 14 amino acids long. Germline V lookup: CDR1 SGHVS, CDR2 FQNEAQ. V lost 3 bases to trimming and J lost 3 bases; unmatched junction nucleotides: 2. The CDR3, as DNA: TGTGCCAGCAGCTTGAGGACAGGGGGCTACGAGCAGTACTTC. Its protein product is CASSLRTGGYEQYF.

V and J are TRBV5-1 and TRBJ2-5, with 10 nucleotides matching TRBD2. Trimming at V came to 3 bases and at J to 0 bases, leaving 11 bases not matched to a gene. CDR1 is SGHRS and CDR2 is YFSETQ in the germline V gene. The CDR3 length is 18 residues. CDR3 coding DNA: TGCGCCAGCAGCTGGAGGCTAGCGGGGGATCGTAACCAAGAGACCCAGTACTTC. This codes for CASSWRLAGDRNQETQYF.

This clone appeared a single time. This rearrangement joins TRBV4-1 to TRBJ2-5, with D possibly matching TRBD2 (6 bases). Per germline, CDR1 MGHRA and CDR2 YSYEKL. This CDR3 region has 19 residues. The germline V and J ends were trimmed by 1 base and 2 bases, with 23 bases remaining between them. CDR3 bases: TGCGCCAGCAGCCAAGTAGCGGCAGGGTTAGACCCTCGGCAAGAGACCCAGTACTTC. Its protein product is CASSQVAAGLDPRQETQYF.

CDR3 amino acids: CASRAREGLGLDTQYF. As DNA, the CDR3 is TGTGCCAGCAGGGCCCGGGAAGGGCTGGGGTTAGATACGCAGTATTTT. This rearrangement joins TRBV2 to TRBJ2-3, with a weak D call TRBD2 (5 bases). Trimming stripped 6 bases from V and 5 bases from J, with 21 bases between. The germline CDR1 and CDR2 sequences are SNHLY and FYNNEI. CDR3 length: 16 amino acids.

V and J are TRBV11-2 and TRBJ1-2; 8 bases fit TRBD1. V was clipped by 3 bases and J by 5 bases; unmatched bases: 5. From germline, CDR1 is SGHAT and CDR2 FQNNGV. The CDR3 spans 14 residues. CDR3 protein: CASSFFRGLYGYTF. In DNA, the CDR3 is TGTGCCAGCAGCTTCTTCAGGGGGCTTTATGGCTACACCTTC.

V usage is TRBV25-1 and J usage is TRBJ2-1; the D gene is possibly TRBD1 (6 bases). The V and J ends lost 8 bases and 4 bases respectively, with 18 bases between them. This CDR3 comprises 15 residues. CDR1 MGHDK and CDR2 SYGVNS come from the germline V gene. The CDR3 protein is CASRDSGTPYNEQFF. The CDR3 DNA sequence: TGTGCCAGCCGCGACTCCGGGACACCTTACAATGAGCAGTTCTTC.

This chain joins TRBV4-1 and TRBJ2-1; 9 bases match TRBD2. The CDR3 spans 18 residues. CDR1 and CDR2 (germline): MGHRA, YSYEKL. Trimming took 0 bases from V and 6 from J; bases not matched to a gene: 12. The DNA for the CDR3 is TGCGCCAGCAGCCAAGAAGCTACCGGGACTAGCTGGTCCAATGAGCAGTTCTTC. It codes for CASSQEATGTSWSNEQFF.

Notes on this clone: Germline is not matched at one junction end, which may reflect a read error. Other DNA sequences in this sample translate to the same CDR3. The rearrangement joins TRBV27 to TRBJ1-6, with D perhaps matching TRBD1 (6 bases). Germline V gene data show CDR1 as MNHEY and CDR2 as SMNVEV (reference sequence). The CDR3 length is 15 residues. DNA of the CDR3: TGTGCTAGCAGTTTATCGTCGGGATCGAAGGGGGCCCTCCACTTT. Residues: CASSLSSGSKGALHF.

The chain uses TRBV10-3 and TRBJ2-7; D possibly corresponds to TRBD1 (5 bases). V was clipped by 3 bases and J by 6 bases, with 15 bases between them. CDR1 is ENHRY and CDR2 is SYGVKD in the germline V gene. The CDR3 covers 14 residues. CDR3 coding DNA: TGTGCCATCAGTGATCCGGGTCCTGGGGCCGAGCAGTACTTC. As protein: CAISDPGPGAEQYF.

The genes are TRBV10-3 and TRBJ2-5, with TRBD1 matching 7 bases. Germline assignment: CDR1 ENHRY and CDR2 SYGVKD. J was trimmed by 2 bases and V by 2 bases; bases with no gene match: 5. The length of the CDR3 is 15 residues. The CDR3 DNA follows: TGTGCCATCAGTGAGCCCGGGACAGCGCAAGAGACCCAGTACTTC. It encodes CAISEPGTAQETQYF.

The chain has TRBV4-1 and TRBJ1-6, with unresolved D. The germline V gene encodes CDR1 MGHRA and CDR2 YSYEKL. The CDR3 covers 13 residues. Trimming removed 0 bases from V and 11 bases from J, with 8 bases in between. In nucleotides, the CDR3 is TGCGCCAGCAGCCAAGACCCCTATACACCCCTCCACTTT. Its protein is CASSQDPYTPLHF.

The chain combines TRBV4-1 with TRBJ1-1; 8 bases agree with TRBD1. V was clipped by 3 bases and J by 2 bases; unmatched bases: 5. Germline V lookup: CDR1 MGHRA, CDR2 YSYEKL. This CDR3 has 15 residues. CDR3 residues: CASSHWTGKNTEAFF. In DNA, the CDR3 is TGCGCCAGCAGCCACTGGACAGGGAAAAACACTGAAGCTTTCTTT.